Each of the 15 T cell receptor beta chains below was sequenced from the same sample in a study of cytomegalovirus exposure and HLA in healthy donors. A multiplex PCR was run with 60 Vbeta primers and 13 Jbeta primers. TCRdb keeps only in-frame clones here, not all; method: immunoSEQ multiplex PCR. Altogether 50,000 to 70,000 clones are present, more than 70% being singletons, with the ten largest covering 6.8%. Sequenced sample: PBMCs. The receptors derive from a man aged 25-40 years in good health and CMV-seropositive.

The gene calls are TRBV30 and TRBJ1-5, with D possibly matching TRBD1 (5 bases). Germline V lookup: CDR1 GTSNPN, CDR2 SVGIG (reference sequence). The CDR3 has 13 amino acids. The V gene lost 2 bases and the J gene lost 5 bases, with 10 bases spanning the gap. The CDR3 sequence: CAWSLDTYQPQHF. In nucleotides, the CDR3 is TGTGCCTGGAGTTTGGACACCTATCAGCCCCAGCATTTT. The variable domain in full, completed from reference TRBV30 and TRBJ1-5, reads SQTIHQWPATLVQPVGSPLSLECTVEGTSNPNLYWYRQAAGRGLQLLFYSVGIGQISSEVPQNLSASRPQDRQFILSSKKLLLSDSGFYLCAWSLDTYQPQHFGDGTRLSIL.

This clone appeared a few times. This chain connects TRBV5-1 to TRBJ1-4, with D uncertain. Per the germline V gene, CDR1 is SGHRS and CDR2 is YFSETQ. The V gene lost 5 bases and the J gene lost 7 bases, with 6 bases spanning the gap. The CDR3 consists of 11 residues. This CDR3 is CASREGEKLFF. CDR3 DNA sequence: TGCGCCAGCAGGGAGGGTGAAAAACTGTTTTTT.

The V call is TRBV19, the J call TRBJ1-2; 7 positions match TRBD1. The CDR3 sequence is 16 residues long. V shed 0 bases and J 7 bases; nucleotides not matched to a gene: 11. CDR1 LNHDA and CDR2 SQIVND come from the germline V gene (reference sequence). CDR3 DNA sequence: TGTGCCAGTAGTATAGAACGGACAGGTCCGACAAGTGGCTACACCTTC. It codes for CASSIERTGPTSGYTF.

The table lists this clone with a few counts. The rearrangement joins TRBV5-4 to TRBJ1-5; the match to TRBD1 covers 8 bases. The length of the CDR3 is 15 residues. Germline CDR1 and CDR2: SGHNT and YYREEE (reference sequence). The V gene end was trimmed by 4 bases and the J gene end by 6 bases; junction bases not matched to a gene: 9. As DNA, the CDR3 is TGTGCCAGCAGCCGTTTGACAGGGGTGAGTCAGCCCCAGCATTTT. Amino acids: CASSRLTGVSQPQHF. The whole variable domain, remainder taken from reference TRBV5-4 and TRBJ1-5, is ETGVTQSPTHLIKTRGQQVTLRCSSQSGHNTVSWYQQALGQGPQFIFQYYREEENGRGNFPPRFSGLQFPNYSSELNVNALELDDSALYLCASSRLTGVSQPQHFGDGTRLSIL.

The chain is built from TRBV4-3 and TRBJ2-3; TRBD2 agrees at 12 bases. J was trimmed by 10 bases and V by 0 bases; bases with no gene match: 11. The CDR3 spans 17 residues. Germline V gene lookup returns CDR1 LGHNA and CDR2 YSLEER. CDR3 sequence (DNA): TGCGCCAGCAGCCAAGACTATACTAGCGGGGGGACCCGATCGCAGTATTTT. Translation: CASSQDYTSGGTRSQYF.

This clone has more than one count but fewer than ten. V usage is TRBV28 and J usage is TRBJ2-7, with D hard to call. The V gene's germline CDR1 is MDHEN and CDR2 SYDVKM. This CDR3 has 12 amino acids. V was pared by 3 bases and J by 0 bases, with 3 bases between. The CDR3 spells CASSFSSYEQYF. The CDR3 bases are TGTGCCAGCAGTTTCAGCTCCTACGAGCAGTACTTC.

This chain uses TRBV28 with TRBJ2-3; D gene ambiguous. CDR3 size: 14 residues. The germline V and J ends were trimmed by 2 bases and 2 bases, with 8 bases remaining between them. Germline-derived CDR1 and CDR2 are MDHEN and SYDVKM. CDR3 DNA: TGTGCCAGCAGTTTAATCAGTCTCACAGATACGCAGTATTTT. This encodes CASSLISLTDTQYF.

This chain connects TRBV30 to TRBJ1-2; no reliable D call. CDR3 length: 12 amino acids. Germline V lookup: CDR1 GTSNPN, CDR2 SVGIG (reference sequence). Trimming stripped 8 bases from V and 1 base from J, with 11 bases between. Here the CDR3 reads CARDKRNYGYTF. The CDR3 DNA is TGTGCCCGTGATAAGCGTAACTATGGCTACACCTTC.

The gene calls are TRBV28 and TRBJ2-4; D is ambiguous. V was trimmed by 8 bases and J by 7 bases, leaving 21 bases between them. From germline, CDR1 is MDHEN and CDR2 SYDVKM. The CDR3 sequence is 15 residues long. The CDR3 nucleotides read TGTGCCAGCGCCCTTCGGATAGGTCTAGTCAACATTCAGTACTTC. It encodes CASALRIGLVNIQYF.

This chain joins TRBV27 and TRBJ1-2; D is perhaps TRBD1 (6 bases). The ends were cut back, 5 bases at V and 4 bases at J, with 14 bases in the middle. The CDR3 is 14 amino acids. Germline V lookup: CDR1 MNHEY, CDR2 SMNVEV (reference sequence). In DNA form, the CDR3 reads TGTGCCAGCAGTCCAGGGGCGGTCGGCTATGGCTACACCTTC. Its translation: CASSPGAVGYGYTF.

The J gene is TRBJ2-2, the V gene TRBV5-4; TRBD2 is a possible D gene (6 bases). Germline V gives CDR1 SGHNT, CDR2 YYREEE (reference sequence). The CDR3 spans 15 residues. Trimming shortened V by 2 bases and J by 1 base, and 9 bases separated the two germline ends. The CDR3 is CASSFRAGNTGELFF. CDR3 nucleotides: TGTGCCAGCAGCTTTCGAGCGGGGAACACCGGGGAGCTGTTTTTT.

Comments on this clone: One junction end does not reproduce the germline sequence, and a read error may be involved. The sample contains more than one DNA sequence encoding this CDR3. This chain joins TRBV15 and TRBJ1-1; 7 nucleotides agree with TRBD1. CDR3 length equals 13 residues. Looked up from germline, CDR1 is LNHNV and CDR2 is YYDKDF (reference sequence). The CDR3: CATVGQPGTEAFF. The CDR3 coding sequence is TGTGCCACGGTGGGACAGCCAGGGACTGAGGCTTTCTTT.

The CDR3 loop reads CASSLLAGAELFF. Here the CDR3 DNA reads TGTGCCAGCAGCTTATTAGCGGGGGCGGAGCTGTTTTTT. V gene TRBV11-3 combines with J gene TRBJ2-2; 9 positions match TRBD2. Germline values: CDR1 SGHNT, CDR2 YENEEA. The ends lost 2 bases at V and 10 bases at J; junction bases unmatched: 2. The CDR3 has 13 residues.

This sequence joins TRBV28 and TRBJ1-2; D gene unclear. V was pared by 6 bases and J by 5 bases, with 13 bases between. CDR1 is MDHEN, CDR2 SYDVKM, per germline. The length of the CDR3 is 13 residues. CDR3 region: CASRPSGGYGYTF. The CDR3 nucleotides read TGTGCCAGCAGGCCCTCGGGAGGATATGGCTACACCTTC.

The gene calls are TRBV28 and TRBJ1-2; no clear D. The CDR3 loop spans 13 amino acids. CDR1 is MDHEN and CDR2 is SYDVKM in the germline V gene. Trimming took 6 bases from V and 0 from J, leaving 8 bases between them. As DNA, the CDR3 is TGTGCCAGCAGATCGGGTGCTAACTATGGCTACACCTTC. This sequence encodes CASRSGANYGYTF.